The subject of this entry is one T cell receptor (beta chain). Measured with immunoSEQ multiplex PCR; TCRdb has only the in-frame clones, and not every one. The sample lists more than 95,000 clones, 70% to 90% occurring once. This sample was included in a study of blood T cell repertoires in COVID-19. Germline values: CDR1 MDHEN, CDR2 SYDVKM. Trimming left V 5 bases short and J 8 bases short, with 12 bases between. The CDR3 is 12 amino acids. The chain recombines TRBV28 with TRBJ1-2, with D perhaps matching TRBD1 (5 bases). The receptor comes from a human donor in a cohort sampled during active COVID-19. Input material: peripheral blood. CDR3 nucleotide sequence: TGTGCCAGCAGTATCCTCCGACAGGGCTACACCTTC. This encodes CASSILRQGYTF.